A single sample gave rise to the 29 T cell receptor beta chains below, sequenced in a study of T cells in Graves' hyperthyroidism and ophthalmopathy. From RNA transcripts, TCR beta CDR3 regions were amplified. The TCR CDR3 was amplified in a first-round RT-PCR using the HTBI primer set. MiXCR, run by TCRdb on the multiplex PCR reads, gives a single entry per CDR3 protein. This table has about 610,000 distinct CDR3 sequences, roughly 15% appearing once. The sample was blood. The receptors shown here come from a woman aged 35 to 49 with Graves' ophthalmopathy.

This clonotype was observed a few times. This chain uses TRBV5-1 with TRBJ1-1; D perhaps matches TRBD1 (5 bases). The V gene lost 4 bases and the J gene lost 5 bases, with 27 bases spanning the gap. Germline V gives CDR1 SGHRS, CDR2 YFSETQ. The CDR3 runs to 18 residues. The CDR3 region has the DNA TGCGCCAGCAGCCCAGGGACCGATTTGGGTGGGCCCAAGACTGAAGCTTTCTTT. Its translation is CASSPGTDLGGPKTEAFF. Based on the CDR3 plus reference TRBV5-1 and TRBJ1-1, the full variable domain is KAGVTQTPRYLIKTRGQQVTLSCSPISGHRSVSWYQQTPGQGLQFLFEYFSETQRNKGNFPGRFSGRQFSNSRSEMNVSTLELGDSALYLCASSPGTDLGGPKTEAFFGQGTRLTVV.

This clonotype was counted only a few times. V usage is TRBV4-1 and J usage is TRBJ1-6, with 7 bases that match TRBD1. Per the germline V gene, CDR1 is MGHRA and CDR2 is YSYEKL. Germline trimming cut 2 bases from V and 6 bases from J; bases unmatched to any gene: 7. The CDR3 sequence is 16 residues long. DNA for the CDR3: TGCGCCAGCAGCCAACCGACAGGGTGGGGTAATTCACCCCTCCACTTT. It encodes CASSQPTGWGNSPLHF.

This clonotype was detected many times. The chain has TRBV5-1 and TRBJ2-3; 8 nucleotides agree with TRBD2. V was clipped by 4 bases and J by 2 bases; unmatched bases: 3. This CDR3 has 14 amino acids. Germline CDR1 SGHRS, CDR2 YFSETQ. DNA of the CDR3: TGCGCCAGCAGCAGCGGGGGCCACACAGATACGCAGTATTTT. Its translation: CASSSGGHTDTQYF.

The chain is built from TRBV11-2 and TRBJ1-1; TRBD1 might be the D (5 bases). Trimming cost V 3 bases and J 4 bases, with 18 bases left between them. This CDR3 is built from 16 residues. CDR1 and CDR2 from the germline V gene are SGHAT and FQNNGV. The CDR3 region is CASSFGVGLGPTEAFF. The CDR3, as DNA: TGTGCCAGCAGCTTTGGGGTGGGGTTGGGACCCACTGAAGCTTTCTTT.

The rearrangement joins TRBV14 to TRBJ1-1; the D is unclear. V lost 1 base and J lost 3, with 6 bases in between. There are 13 residues in the CDR3. Germline V gene sequence: CDR1 SGHDN, CDR2 FVKESK. CDR3 residues: CASSQAEYTEAFF. The CDR3 DNA reads as TGTGCCAGCAGCCAAGCGGAGTACACTGAAGCTTTCTTT.

Comments on this clonotype: This may arise from a read error, as a much more abundant clone is one base away. The rearrangement links TRBV11-2 to TRBJ2-1; unclear D gene. The CDR3 sequence is 12 residues long. CDR1 is SGHAT, CDR2 FQNNGV, per germline. This chain's CDR3 is CASGLGRDEQFF. The CDR3 DNA follows: TGTGCCAGCGGCTTGGGCCGGGATGAGCAGTTCTTC.

This clonotype occurred once. J is TRBJ2-1 and V is TRBV19; 12 nucleotides match TRBD1. Unmatched junction bases numbered 6, after V lost 6 bases and J lost 6 bases. The V gene's germline CDR1 is LNHDA and CDR2 SQIVND (reference sequence). CDR3 size: 15 residues. The CDR3 reads CASSQGQGARNEQFF. CDR3 DNA sequence: TGTGCCAGTAGCCAGGGACAGGGGGCGCGCAATGAGCAGTTCTTC.

This clonotype was picked up many times. CDR3: CASSLSGDRTDTQYF. CDR3 coding DNA: TGCGCCAGCAGCTTGAGTGGGGACCGAACAGATACGCAGTATTTT. The genes are TRBV5-1 and TRBJ2-3; D is possibly TRBD1 or TRBD2 (5 bases each). Trimming removed 1 base from V and 3 bases from J, with 12 bases in between. This CDR3 spans 15 amino acids. Per the germline V gene, CDR1 is SGHRS and CDR2 is YFSETQ.

In this sample, this clonotype turned up a few times. This rearrangement joins TRBV6-2 or TRBV6-3 to TRBJ2-1; a weak D match, TRBD2 (6 bases). The germline V and J ends were trimmed by 5 bases and 0 bases, with 14 bases remaining between them. This CDR3 spans 16 amino acids. CDR1 and CDR2 (germline): MNHEY, SVGEGT. The CDR3: CASSGLRGHSYNEQFF. As DNA, the CDR3 is TGTGCCAGCAGTGGTTTGCGGGGCCACTCCTACAATGAGCAGTTCTTC.

At least ten counts were recorded for this clonotype. This sequence joins TRBV30 and TRBJ2-1, with 12 bases lining up with TRBD2. CDR3 length equals 16 residues. Germline values: CDR1 GTSNPN, CDR2 SVGIG (reference sequence). V dropped 2 bases and J dropped 5; count of bases not matched to a gene: 7. The CDR3 region has the DNA TGTGCCTGGAGTAGGAGACTAGCGGGAGTCCACAATGAGCAGTTCTTC. This sequence encodes CAWSRRLAGVHNEQFF.

This clonotype was counted ten times or more. CDR3 nucleotides: TGCGCCAGCAGCTTGAGGGGGGAAAGGAACACTGAAGCTTTCTTT. Amino acid sequence: CASSLRGERNTEAFF. The chain couples TRBV5-1 to TRBJ1-1, with D tentatively TRBD1 (6 bases). Trimming stripped 1 base from V and 1 base from J, with 11 bases between. This CDR3 is 15 amino acids long. The germline V gene encodes CDR1 SGHRS and CDR2 YFSETQ.

This clonotype occurred many times. Here the CDR3 reads CASSPGPTENEQFF. CDR3 nucleotides: TGCGCCAGCAGCCCCGGGCCTACCGAGAATGAGCAGTTCTTC. The genes are TRBV5-1 and TRBJ2-1, with D hard to call. V was cut by 4 bases and J by 7 bases, with 15 bases left in between. The germline CDR1 and CDR2 sequences are SGHRS and YFSETQ. This CDR3 is 14 amino acids long.

This clonotype was counted at least ten times. The chain combines TRBV2 with TRBJ2-1, with 10 bases lining up with TRBD2. The trim removed 5 bases at V and 4 bases at J, leaving 2 bases unmatched. CDR1 SNHLY and CDR2 FYNNEI come from the germline V gene. CDR3 length equals 14 residues. CDR3 region: CASSLAGGYNEQFF. The CDR3 DNA sequence: TGTGCCAGCAGTTTAGCGGGGGGATACAATGAGCAGTTCTTC.

V and J are TRBV28 and TRBJ2-7, with D perhaps matching TRBD1 (6 bases). Trimming took 7 bases from V and 9 from J, leaving 19 bases between them. This CDR3 has 13 residues. CDR1 and CDR2 (germline): MDHEN, SYDVKM. CDR3 nucleotide sequence: TGTGCCAGCATTCTTGCTGGGGGCTTTACGCAGTACTTC. Its protein product is CASILAGGFTQYF.

The rearrangement joins TRBV5-1 to TRBJ2-5; D possibly corresponds to TRBD1 (6 bases). Trimming took off 1 base at V and 7 bases at J, with 14 bases between the two ends. Germline CDR1 SGHRS, CDR2 YFSETQ. The length of the CDR3 is 14 residues. The CDR3 protein is CASSLMTGPGTQYF. The CDR3 region has the DNA TGCGCCAGCAGCTTGATGACAGGCCCAGGGACCCAGTACTTC. Combining the CDR3 with reference TRBV5-1 and TRBJ2-5 gives the whole variable domain KAGVTQTPRYLIKTRGQQVTLSCSPISGHRSVSWYQQTPGQGLQFLFEYFSETQRNKGNFPGRFSGRQFSNSRSEMNVSTLELGDSALYLCASSLMTGPGTQYFGPGTRLLVL.

The chain combines TRBV6-1 with TRBJ2-1, with a weak D call TRBD2 (7 bases). V lost 3 bases, J lost 5 bases, and 14 bases lay in between. The CDR3 is 15 amino acids. The germline gives CDR1 MNHNS, CDR2 SASEGT. This CDR3 is CASSDEGGGDNEQFF. CDR3 bases: TGTGCCAGCAGTGACGAGGGGGGGGGGGACAATGAGCAGTTCTTC.

Comment on this clonotype: A much larger clone lies a single base off, so this may be a read error. The chain carries TRBV3-1 and TRBJ2-2; D uncertain. Germline-derived CDR1 and CDR2 are LGHDT and YNNKEL (reference sequence). This CDR3 has 14 amino acids. The ends were cut back, 3 bases at V and 8 bases at J, with 13 bases in the middle. CDR3 bases: TGTGCCAGCAGCCACCAGAGAAGGGTTGGGGAGCTGTTTTTT. This encodes CASSHQRRVGELFF.

The gene calls are TRBV12-5 and TRBJ1-5, with no clear D. Germline V gene data show CDR1 as LGHNT and CDR2 as FRNRAP. Deletions cut 2 bases from V and 1 base from J, with 6 bases between. The CDR3 totals 14 residues. For the CDR3, the DNA is TGTGCTAGTGGTTTGATAGGGAGCAATCAGCCCCAGCATTTT. Its protein product is CASGLIGSNQPQHF.

This clonotype was detected ten times or more. The rearrangement links TRBV10-3 to TRBJ1-1; D unclear. This CDR3 is built from 14 residues. Trimming left V 7 bases short and J 1 base short, with 13 bases between. Germline CDR1 reads ENHRY; CDR2 reads SYGVKD. The CDR3 sequence: CAITLGGWNTEAFF. The DNA of the CDR3 is TGTGCCATCACCCTGGGAGGTTGGAACACTGAAGCTTTCTTT.

The J gene is TRBJ2-5, the V gene TRBV9, with D possibly being TRBD2 (6 bases). CDR3 length equals 15 residues. Germline loops: CDR1 SGDLS, CDR2 YYNGEE. V gave up 0 bases and J gave up 2 bases, with 11 bases separating them. DNA of the CDR3: TGTGCCAGCAGCGTAGAATCCGGGAGACAAGAGACCCAGTACTTC. Its protein is CASSVESGRQETQYF. The whole variable domain, filled in from reference TRBV9 and TRBJ2-5, reads DSGVTQTPKHLITATGQRVTLRCSPRSGDLSVYWYQQSLDQGLQFLIQYYNGEERAKGNILERFSAQQFPDLHSELNLSSLELGDSALYFCASSVESGRQETQYFGPGTRLLVL.

The chain couples TRBV9 to TRBJ1-4; 9 bases match TRBD1. Germline values: CDR1 SGDLS, CDR2 YYNGEE. This CDR3 is built from 14 residues. Trimming cost V 3 bases and J 8 bases; bases outside gene matches: 5. CDR3 bases: TGTGCCAGCAGCGCCCGGGACAGGGAGGAAAAACTGTTTTTT. Translation: CASSARDREEKLFF.

This clonotype was found many times. The chain has TRBV5-1 and TRBJ2-1, with 10 bases aligning to TRBD2. The length of the CDR3 is 16 residues. CDR1 SGHRS and CDR2 YFSETQ come from the germline V gene. V lost 0 bases, J lost 6 bases, and 6 bases stayed unmatched. The CDR3 region is CASSLVASGSFNEQFF. The CDR3 bases are TGCGCCAGCAGCTTGGTAGCTAGCGGGAGTTTCAATGAGCAGTTCTTC. The full variable domain, in which reference TRBV5-1 and TRBJ2-1 provide the parts outside the CDR3, is KAGVTQTPRYLIKTRGQQVTLSCSPISGHRSVSWYQQTPGQGLQFLFEYFSETQRNKGNFPGRFSGRQFSNSRSEMNVSTLELGDSALYLCASSLVASGSFNEQFFGPGTRLTVL.

This chain joins TRBV24-1 and TRBJ2-1, with D possibly TRBD2 on 5 matching bases. V shed 9 bases and J shed 5 bases, with 7 bases lying between them. The CDR3 length is 11 residues. Germline-derived CDR1 and CDR2 are KGHDR and SFDVKD. The CDR3, as DNA: TGTGCCACCGGGGAGAACAATGAGCAGTTCTTC. Its translation: CATGENNEQFF.

This clonotype was observed once. V usage is TRBV12-3 or TRBV12-4 and J usage is TRBJ1-2; no clear D gene. The V end lost 7 bases, the J end lost 6 bases, and 9 bases lay between the germline ends. CDR3 size: 11 residues. The CDR3 protein is CASTLENGYTF. The CDR3 coding sequence is TGTGCCAGCACCCTTGAGAATGGCTACACCTTC.

The table lists this clonotype with a few counts. The CDR3 loop is CASSSRTNSYNEQFF. The CDR3 region has the DNA TGTGCCAGCAGCTCACGGACTAACTCCTACAATGAGCAGTTCTTC. V gene TRBV11-2 combines with J gene TRBJ2-1; possibly TRBD2 for D (6 bases). The CDR3 runs 15 residues. The germline V gene encodes CDR1 SGHAT and CDR2 FQNNGV. Trimming left V 4 bases short and J 0 bases short, with 10 bases between.

A few counts support this clonotype. This chain connects TRBV7-9 to TRBJ1-4; TRBD1 aligns across 8 bases. Germline lookup yields CDR1 SEHNR and CDR2 FQNEAQ (reference sequence). Unmatched junction bases numbered 9, after V lost 8 bases and J lost 7 bases. The CDR3 spans 14 residues. As DNA, the CDR3 is TGTGCCAGCTCAGCTGGACAGGGTTTTGAAAAACTGTTTTTT. It codes for CASSAGQGFEKLFF.

This clonotype was counted many times. The V and J genes are TRBV18 and TRBJ1-2; D ambiguous. V lost 1 base to trimming and J lost 1 base, with 10 bases between them. CDR3 length equals 15 residues. CDR1 KGHSH and CDR2 LQKENI come from the germline V gene. The chain's CDR3 is CASSPQFTINYGYTF. For the CDR3, the DNA is TGTGCCAGCTCACCACAGTTCACCATTAACTATGGCTACACCTTC.

The chain combines TRBV10-3 with TRBJ1-5; D is possibly TRBD1 (6 bases). Trimming removed 2 bases from V and 0 bases from J, with 11 bases in between. The length of the CDR3 is 16 residues. The germline V gene has CDR1 ENHRY and CDR2 SYGVKD. The CDR3: CAISEGGGRSNQPQHF. CDR3 coding DNA: TGTGCCATCAGTGAGGGGGGGGGCCGTAGCAATCAGCCCCAGCATTTT.

This clonotype was seen many times. This rearrangement joins TRBV30 to TRBJ2-1; maybe TRBD2 (5 bases). Germline-derived CDR1 and CDR2 are GTSNPN and SVGIG (reference sequence). CDR3 length equals 15 residues. The germline V and J ends were trimmed by 3 bases and 8 bases, with 20 bases remaining between them. In nucleotides, the CDR3 is TGTGCCTGGAGCCCGGACTCCGTACGTTCCGATGAGCAGTTCTTC. The encoded protein is CAWSPDSVRSDEQFF.